The next 32 T cell receptor beta chains were all read from a single sample in a study of shared clonotypes between healthy human individuals. This table comes from immunoSEQ multiplex PCR, and its TCRdb copy is limited to in-frame clones, with some not included. The sample includes roughly 660,000 clones, 80% to 95% seen only once; the top ten take roughly 36%. Sequences were obtained from memory CD8+ T cells from PBMCs. Subset given: CD45RO+ cells pooled with CCR7-negative TemRA cells. These receptor sequences come from a man between 18 and 29 years old in good health. Some clones in this sample may be carry-over from other donors' samples.

This chain joins TRBV4-3 and TRBJ1-1, with D uncertain. The CDR3 covers 16 residues. V gave up 0 bases and J gave up 0 bases, with 11 bases separating them. The germline gives CDR1 LGHNA, CDR2 YSLEER. CDR3 in amino acids: CASSQDREGLNTEAFF. CDR3 coding DNA: TGCGCCAGCAGCCAAGATCGGGAAGGGCTGAACACTGAAGCTTTCTTT.

V and J are TRBV4-1 and TRBJ2-7, with D maybe TRBD2 (6 bases). This CDR3 comprises 15 residues. CDR1 and CDR2 from the germline V gene are MGHRA and YSYEKL. With 4 bases removed from V and 3 bases from J, the gap between germline ends came to 16 bases. CDR3 nucleotides: TGCGCCAGCAGCCCACCCGGGACTCCCGGCTACGAGCAGTACTTC. Its protein is CASSPPGTPGYEQYF.

J is TRBJ2-2 and V is TRBV9; D unclear. Deletions cut 3 bases from V and 3 bases from J, with 12 bases between. CDR1 and CDR2 from the germline V gene are SGDLS and YYNGEE. The CDR3 runs to 15 residues. CDR3 sequence reads: CASSAWSFHTGELFF. CDR3 bases: TGTGCCAGCAGCGCTTGGAGCTTTCACACCGGGGAGCTGTTTTTT.

About this clone: This sample includes further DNA sequences coding for the same CDR3. V gene TRBV11-2 combines with J gene TRBJ2-7; D unresolved. The CDR3 runs to 12 residues. Trimming shortened V by 0 bases and J by 4 bases, and 4 bases separated the two germline ends. The germline V gene encodes CDR1 SGHAT and CDR2 FQNNGV. As DNA, the CDR3 is TGTGCCAGCAGCTTAGACGGGTACGAGCAGTACTTC. Translation gives CASSLDGYEQYF.

The chain joins TRBV27 to TRBJ2-2, with TRBD2 identical over 9 bases. Germline V CDR1 and CDR2: MNHEY, SMNVEV (reference sequence). J gave up 5 bases and V 2 bases, and 0 bases lay outside the gene matches. CDR3 length: 14 residues. The chain's CDR3 is CASSLLAGTGELFF. The CDR3 DNA reads as TGTGCCAGCAGTTTACTAGCGGGAACCGGGGAGCTGTTTTTT.

V and J are TRBV4-1 and TRBJ1-4; D remains unclear. Germline values: CDR1 MGHRA, CDR2 YSYEKL. V lost 1 base to trimming and J lost 10 bases, with 22 bases between them. CDR3 length equals 17 residues. The CDR3 reads CASSQVPAAEGLLKLFF. The CDR3 region has the DNA TGCGCCAGCAGCCAAGTTCCGGCAGCGGAGGGATTATTAAAACTGTTTTTT.

The chain links TRBV7-9 to TRBJ2-1; the match to TRBD2 covers 15 bases. Germline V gives CDR1 SEHNR, CDR2 FQNEAQ (reference sequence). J lost 8 bases, V lost 5 bases, and 4 bases had no gene match. This CDR3 contains 15 residues. Written as DNA, the CDR3 is TGTGCCAGCAGCCGGACTAGCGGGAGGGTGGATGAGCAGTTCTTC. This encodes CASSRTSGRVDEQFF.

The chain combines TRBV19 with TRBJ1-2; D call uncertain. The ends were cut back, 1 base at V and 6 bases at J, with 15 bases in the middle. Germline V lookup: CDR1 LNHDA, CDR2 SQIVND (reference sequence). The CDR3 is 15 amino acids. The CDR3 spells CASSIVAGSGDGYTF. The CDR3 coding sequence is TGTGCCAGTAGTATAGTGGCGGGGTCGGGCGATGGCTACACCTTC. The full variable domain, completed using reference TRBV19 and TRBJ1-2, is DGGITQSPKYLFRKEGQNVTLSCEQNLNHDAMYWYRQDPGQGLRLIYYSQIVNDFQKGDIAEGYSVSREKKESFPLTVTSAQKNPTAFYLCASSIVAGSGDGYTFGSGTRLTVV.

This rearrangement joins TRBV6-1 to TRBJ2-7, with D possibly TRBD2 on 7 matching bases. V shed 6 bases and J shed 5 bases, with 20 bases lying between them. The CDR3 spans 15 residues. CDR1 and CDR2 (germline): MNHNS, SASEGT. CDR3 coding DNA: TGTGCCAGCAGCCAAAGGGGGGGTCCAGTACACGAGCAGTACTTC. Translating it yields CASSQRGGPVHEQYF.

The chain carries TRBV30 and TRBJ2-5; 10 positions match TRBD1. V dropped 3 bases and J dropped 11; count of bases not matched to a gene: 15. The length of the CDR3 is 15 residues. Germline V gives CDR1 GTSNPN, CDR2 SVGIG (reference sequence). CDR3 region: CAWRPGQGSLGEQYF. Written as DNA, the CDR3 is TGTGCCTGGAGGCCGGGACAGGGGTCCCTCGGGGAGCAGTACTTC.

The CDR3 DNA reads as TGTGCCAGCAGCCCGAGGAGCGCCCCCTCCTACAATGAGCAGTTCTTC. Its protein is CASSPRSAPSYNEQFF. The V and J genes are TRBV7-9 and TRBJ2-1, with no clear D. V dropped 5 bases and J dropped 0 bases, with 14 bases sitting between them. The CDR3 sequence is 16 residues long. Germline assignment: CDR1 SEHNR and CDR2 FQNEAQ (reference sequence).

The CDR3 reads CASSPGSYYEQYF. The CDR3 nucleotides are TGTGCCAGCAGCCCGGGGAGCTACTACGAGCAGTACTTC. The genes are TRBV11-2 and TRBJ2-7, with D maybe TRBD2 (5 bases). Germline assignment: CDR1 SGHAT and CDR2 FQNNGV. Trimming removed 5 bases at V and 3 bases at J, with 11 bases between. The CDR3 is made up of 13 amino acids.

V usage is TRBV6-1 and J usage is TRBJ2-7; no reliable D call. There are 10 residues in the CDR3. V lost 8 bases to trimming and J lost 5 bases, with 7 bases between them. Per the germline V gene, CDR1 is MNHNS and CDR2 is SASEGT. CDR3 sequence: CASYFDEQYF. CDR3 in DNA: TGTGCCAGCTACTTCGACGAGCAGTACTTC.

V is TRBV19 and J is TRBJ2-3; D remains ambiguous. The CDR3 extends over 13 amino acids. V dropped 3 bases and J dropped 6 bases, with 10 bases sitting between them. The germline V gene has CDR1 LNHDA and CDR2 SQIVND (reference sequence). The DNA for the CDR3 is TGTGCCAGTAGTATCAGGCAGCGCGATACGCAGTATTTT. Translating gives CASSIRQRDTQYF.

CDR3 loop: CASSLGRNEAFF. CDR3 nucleotide sequence: TGTGCCAGCAGCTTAGGTCGGAATGAAGCTTTCTTT. The chain combines TRBV7-9 with TRBJ1-1; the D is unclear. The CDR3 covers 12 residues. Trimming took off 1 base at V and 7 bases at J, with 7 bases between the two ends. Germline CDR1 and CDR2: SEHNR and FQNEAQ (reference sequence).

The rearrangement links TRBV2 to TRBJ1-5; D might be TRBD1 (5 bases). V gave up 4 bases and J gave up 3 bases, with 13 bases separating them. The CDR3 length is 15 residues. Germline loops: CDR1 SNHLY, CDR2 FYNNEI. CDR3 sequence (DNA): TGTGCCAGCAGTGCGGACGGAGGGGTCAATCAGCCCCAGCATTTT. It is translated as CASSADGGVNQPQHF.

The CDR3 reads CASSTTTLNYGYTF. The CDR3 DNA reads as TGTGCCAGTAGTACAACGACTTTAAACTATGGCTACACCTTC. This chain connects TRBV19 to TRBJ1-2; no reliable D call. This CDR3 has 14 residues. Trimming removed 4 bases at V and 2 bases at J, with 11 bases between. The germline gives CDR1 LNHDA, CDR2 SQIVND (reference sequence).

This chain joins TRBV11-2 and TRBJ1-1, with D tentatively TRBD1 (6 bases). V lost 2 bases and J 6 bases, leaving 16 bases between the germline ends. Germline lookup yields CDR1 SGHAT and CDR2 FQNNGV. The length of the CDR3 is 15 residues. The CDR3 loop is CASSLFLVGQPEAFF. The CDR3 nucleotides are TGTGCCAGCAGCTTATTCCTAGTCGGACAGCCTGAAGCTTTCTTT.

This chain connects TRBV19 to TRBJ2-1; D perhaps matches TRBD2 (6 bases). With 5 bases removed from V and 4 bases from J, the gap between germline ends came to 15 bases. Germline CDR1 LNHDA, CDR2 SQIVND (reference sequence). The CDR3 loop spans 15 amino acids. CDR3 sequence: CASSERSGGYNEQFF. DNA of the CDR3: TGTGCCAGTAGTGAGCGCTCTGGGGGGTACAATGAGCAGTTCTTC.

This clone came up once. This likely stems from a read error, as it lies one base from a far larger clone. The V call is TRBV28, the J call TRBJ2-7, with 11 bases that match TRBD1. Germline-derived CDR1 and CDR2 are MDHEN and SYDVKM. The junction had 3 bases not matched to a gene; V was cut back by 5 bases and J by 0 bases. The CDR3 contains 15 residues. CDR3 residues: CASSPGTGGSYEQYF. The CDR3 nucleotides read TGTGCCAGCAGTCCCGGGACAGGGGGCTCCTACGAGCAGTACTTC.

The chain combines TRBV27 with TRBJ2-7, with TRBD2 matching 10 bases. J was trimmed by 2 bases and V by 2 bases; bases with no gene match: 6. CDR3 length equals 16 residues. CDR1 and CDR2 from the germline V gene are MNHEY and SMNVEV (reference sequence). The CDR3 coding sequence is TGTGCCAGCAGTTTACTCTGGACTAGCGGAACCTACGAGCAGTACTTC. The encoded protein is CASSLLWTSGTYEQYF.

Regarding this clone: Other DNA sequences in this specimen translate into the identical CDR3. The V and J genes are TRBV9 and TRBJ2-5, with D perhaps matching TRBD1 or TRBD2 (7 bases each). Germline assignment: CDR1 SGDLS and CDR2 YYNGEE. CDR3 length: 14 residues. Trimming cost V 3 bases and J 3 bases, with 12 bases left between them. This CDR3 is CASSASGTEETQYF. In DNA, the CDR3 is TGTGCCAGCAGCGCAAGCGGGACAGAAGAGACCCAGTACTTC.

V is TRBV7-3 and J is TRBJ2-5; 7 bases line up with TRBD1. V was pared by 4 bases and J by 1 base, with 6 bases of the junction left unmatched. The length of the CDR3 is 15 residues. Germline assignment: CDR1 SGHTA and CDR2 FQGTGA. The DNA of the CDR3 is TGTGCCAGCAGCTCGACAGGGAATTCCCAAGAGACCCAGTACTTC. As protein: CASSSTGNSQETQYF.

The chain links TRBV11-2 to TRBJ2-1; D remains ambiguous. This CDR3 contains 16 residues. Germline V gene data show CDR1 as SGHAT and CDR2 as FQNNGV. The germline V and J ends were trimmed by 2 bases and 3 bases, with 14 bases remaining between them. Written as DNA, the CDR3 is TGTGCCAGCAGCTTAACAGTGGGTCCGAACTACAATGAGCAGTTCTTC. Translating gives CASSLTVGPNYNEQFF. Complete variable domain (other parts from reference TRBV11-2 and TRBJ2-1): EAGVAQSPRYKIIEKRQSVAFWCNPISGHATLYWYQQILGQGPKLLIQFQNNGVVDDSQLPKDRFSAERLKGVDSTLKIQPAKLEDSAVYLCASSLTVGPNYNEQFFGPGTRLTVL.

V and J are TRBV5-1 and TRBJ1-1, with a tentative D call TRBD1 (5 bases). The ends were cut back, 3 bases at V and 9 bases at J, with 21 bases in the middle. This CDR3 is built from 15 residues. Per the germline V gene, CDR1 is SGHRS and CDR2 is YFSETQ. CDR3 loop: CASSSGVSKAPKAFF. The CDR3 nucleotides are TGCGCCAGCAGCTCGGGGGTCTCAAAGGCTCCCAAAGCTTTCTTT.

This rearrangement joins TRBV6-1 to TRBJ2-3; D possibly corresponds to TRBD1 (5 bases). Trimming stripped 1 base from V and 3 bases from J, with 17 bases between. The CDR3 runs 17 residues. Germline V lookup: CDR1 MNHNS, CDR2 SASEGT. In DNA form, the CDR3 reads TGTGCCAGCAGTGAAGGTATAGGGGCGCGAAAGACAGATACGCAGTATTTT. Translated: CASSEGIGARKTDTQYF.

The chain links TRBV29-1 to TRBJ2-2; TRBD2 is a possible D gene (6 bases). Trimming cost V 2 bases and J 6 bases, with 13 bases left between them. The CDR3 is made up of 14 amino acids. Germline values: CDR1 SQVTM, CDR2 ANQGSEA. The chain's CDR3 is CSVESGGKPGELFF. The CDR3, as DNA: TGCAGCGTTGAAAGTGGAGGGAAACCCGGGGAGCTGTTTTTT.

The V call is TRBV7-2, the J call TRBJ2-7, with D tentatively TRBD2 (6 bases). The CDR3 is 13 amino acids. The V end lost 7 bases, the J end lost 5 bases, and 15 bases lay between the germline ends. Per the germline V gene, CDR1 is SGHTA and CDR2 is FQGNSA. The CDR3 region is CASTLAGFHEQYF. CDR3 nucleotide sequence: TGTGCCAGCACCCTGGCGGGGTTCCACGAGCAGTACTTC.

The chain has TRBV5-1 and TRBJ2-7; TRBD2 matches at 10 bases. The germline V gene encodes CDR1 SGHRS and CDR2 YFSETQ. Trimming cost V 2 bases and J 3 bases; bases outside gene matches: 8. This CDR3 has 16 residues. CDR3 sequence: CASSFMASGSDYEQYF. Here the CDR3 DNA reads TGCGCCAGCAGCTTTATGGCTAGCGGGAGTGACTACGAGCAGTACTTC.

Concerning this clone: Other DNA sequences in this specimen translate into the identical CDR3. The chain has TRBV27 and TRBJ2-7, with D possibly TRBD2 on 5 matching bases. The CDR3 is made up of 13 amino acids. The germline V gene has CDR1 MNHEY and CDR2 SMNVEV (reference sequence). The V gene lost 3 bases and the J gene lost 0 bases, with 6 bases spanning the gap. The CDR3 DNA is TGTGCCAGCAGTTTGGCGGGCTCCTACGAGCAGTACTTC. It encodes CASSLAGSYEQYF.

V gene TRBV7-9 combines with J gene TRBJ1-1; no reliable D call. The CDR3 runs 14 residues. CDR1 and CDR2 from the germline V gene are SEHNR and FQNEAQ (reference sequence). The V and J ends lost 2 bases and 1 base respectively, with 8 bases between them. The DNA of the CDR3 is TGTGCCAGCAGCTTAATGGCGACGAACACTGAAGCTTTCTTT. This encodes CASSLMATNTEAFF.

This clone was counted between two and nine times. The chain recombines TRBV5-6 with TRBJ1-2; possible D gene TRBD1, 5 bases. The V gene lost 4 bases and the J gene lost 5 bases, with 12 bases spanning the gap. Germline CDR1 reads SGHDT; CDR2 reads YYEEEE. The CDR3 covers 13 residues. The CDR3 DNA is TGTGCCAGCAGCCCGCCCGGGGGGTATGGCTACACCTTC. As protein: CASSPPGGYGYTF.